Included here is one T cell receptor beta chain sequence, with context. This entry belongs to a study of beta chain features in type 1 diabetes. All of the isolated RNA was reverse transcribed, so expressed TCRB transcripts were sequenced. Naive, central memory and regulatory T cell samples averaged about 3.6 million immunoSEQ reads each. Sequenced by immunoSEQ multiplex PCR; TCRdb stores in-frame clones only, minus some. The profile shows 600,000 to 650,000 clones, about a sixth of them singletons. V was cut by 1 base and J by 8 bases, with 12 bases left in between. Germline V gene data show CDR1 as LGHNA and CDR2 as YNFKEQ. The CDR3 loop spans 14 amino acids.

The chain has TRBV4-2 and TRBJ2-1, with D hard to call. The TCR sequence derives from a man between 18 and 35 years old in good health. Input material: naive CD4+ T cells from blood. The CDR3 DNA follows: TGTGCCAGCAGCCAAGTCGCGAGCTCCGATGAGCAGTTCTTC. Amino acids: CASSQVASSDEQFF.